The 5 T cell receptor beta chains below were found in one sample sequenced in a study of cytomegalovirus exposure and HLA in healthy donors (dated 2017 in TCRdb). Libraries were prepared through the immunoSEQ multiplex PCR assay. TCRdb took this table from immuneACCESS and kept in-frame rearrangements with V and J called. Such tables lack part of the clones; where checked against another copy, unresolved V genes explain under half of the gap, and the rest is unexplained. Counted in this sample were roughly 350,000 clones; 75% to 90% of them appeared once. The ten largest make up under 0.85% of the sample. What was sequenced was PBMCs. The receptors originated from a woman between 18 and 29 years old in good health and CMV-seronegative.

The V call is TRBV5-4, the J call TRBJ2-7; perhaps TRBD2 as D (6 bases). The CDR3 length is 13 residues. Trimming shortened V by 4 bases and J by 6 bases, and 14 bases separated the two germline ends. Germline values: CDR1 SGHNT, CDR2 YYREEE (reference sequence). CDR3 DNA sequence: TGTGCCAGCAGCACCACGGGAGTCTCCGAGCAGTACTTC. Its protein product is CASSTTGVSEQYF.

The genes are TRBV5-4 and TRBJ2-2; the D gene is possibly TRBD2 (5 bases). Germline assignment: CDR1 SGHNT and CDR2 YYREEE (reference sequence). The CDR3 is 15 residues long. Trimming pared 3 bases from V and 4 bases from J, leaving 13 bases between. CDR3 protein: CASSYGLEPTGELFF. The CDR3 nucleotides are TGTGCCAGCAGCTACGGACTGGAACCCACCGGGGAGCTGTTTTTT.

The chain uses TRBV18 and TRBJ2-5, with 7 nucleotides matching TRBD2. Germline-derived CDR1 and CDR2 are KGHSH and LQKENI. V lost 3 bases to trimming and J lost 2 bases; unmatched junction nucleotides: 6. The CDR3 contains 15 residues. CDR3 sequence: CASSPFTSAQETQYF. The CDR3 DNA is TGTGCCAGCTCACCTTTCACTAGCGCACAAGAGACCCAGTACTTC.

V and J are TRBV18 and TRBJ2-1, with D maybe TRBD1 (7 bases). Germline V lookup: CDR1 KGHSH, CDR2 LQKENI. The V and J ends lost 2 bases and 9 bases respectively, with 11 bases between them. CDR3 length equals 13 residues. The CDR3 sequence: CASSPGGGSEQFF. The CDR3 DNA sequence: TGTGCCAGCTCACCAGGAGGGGGCAGTGAGCAGTTCTTC.

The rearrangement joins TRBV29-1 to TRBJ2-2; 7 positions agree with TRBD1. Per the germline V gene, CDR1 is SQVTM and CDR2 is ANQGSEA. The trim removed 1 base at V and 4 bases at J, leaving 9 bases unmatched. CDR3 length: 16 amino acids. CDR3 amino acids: CSVEAFWTGSTGELFF. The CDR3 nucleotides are TGCAGCGTTGAAGCTTTCTGGACAGGAAGCACCGGGGAGCTGTTTTTT.